This T cell receptor beta chain was retrieved from a study of T cell changes during pregnancy in multiple sclerosis. The CDR3 runs to 18 residues. Germline-derived CDR1 and CDR2 are SEHNR and FQNEAQ (reference sequence). J lost 1 base, V lost 5 bases, and 12 bases had no gene match. This clone was seen just once. Only in-frame clones appear in the TCRdb table, and some are missing; sequencing was by immunoSEQ multiplex PCR. The table records about 35,000 clones, approximately 89% of them present only once. Sample: CD4+ T cells from peripheral blood mononuclear cells, taken after pregnancy. The gene calls are TRBV7-9 and TRBJ1-2; the match to TRBD1 covers 11 bases. The clonotype originates from a female donor in good health, enrolled as a control in a pregnancy study. The CDR3 region is CASSARGGQGGLNYGYTF. Here the CDR3 DNA reads TGTGCCAGCAGCGCGAGGGGGGGACAGGGGGGCCTTAACTATGGCTACACCTTC.